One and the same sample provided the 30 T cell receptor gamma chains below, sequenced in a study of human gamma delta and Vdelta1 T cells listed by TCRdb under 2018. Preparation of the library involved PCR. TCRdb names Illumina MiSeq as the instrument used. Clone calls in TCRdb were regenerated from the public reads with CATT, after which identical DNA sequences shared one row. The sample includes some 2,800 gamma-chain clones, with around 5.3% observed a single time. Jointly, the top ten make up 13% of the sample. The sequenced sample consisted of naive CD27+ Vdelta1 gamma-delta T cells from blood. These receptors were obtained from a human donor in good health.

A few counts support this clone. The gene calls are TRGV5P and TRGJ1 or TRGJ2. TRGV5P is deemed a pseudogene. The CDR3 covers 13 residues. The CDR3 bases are TGTGCCACCTGGGGTGTCCTTAGATATAAGAAACTCTTT. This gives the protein CATWGVLRYKKLF.

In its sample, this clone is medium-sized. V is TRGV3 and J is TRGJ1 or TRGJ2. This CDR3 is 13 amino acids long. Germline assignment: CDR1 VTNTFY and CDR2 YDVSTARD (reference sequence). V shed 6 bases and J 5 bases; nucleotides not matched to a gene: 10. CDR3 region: CATWNHRNYKKLF. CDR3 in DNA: TGTGCCACCTGGAACCACCGAAATTATAAGAAACTCTTT.

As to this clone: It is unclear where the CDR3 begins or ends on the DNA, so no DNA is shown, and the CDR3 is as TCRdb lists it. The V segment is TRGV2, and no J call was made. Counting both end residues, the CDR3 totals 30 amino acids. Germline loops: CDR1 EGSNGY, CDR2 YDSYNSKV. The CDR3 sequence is CATWDGLYRNSLAVEQHLLSQVSIGRIQHF.

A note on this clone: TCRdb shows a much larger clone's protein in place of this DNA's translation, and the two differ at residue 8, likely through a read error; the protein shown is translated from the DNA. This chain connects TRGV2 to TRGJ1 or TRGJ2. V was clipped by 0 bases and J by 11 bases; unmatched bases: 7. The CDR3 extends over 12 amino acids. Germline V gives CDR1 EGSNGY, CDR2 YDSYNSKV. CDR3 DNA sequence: TGTGCCACCTGGGACGGGCCCAGGGAGAAACTCTTT. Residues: CATWDGPREKLF.

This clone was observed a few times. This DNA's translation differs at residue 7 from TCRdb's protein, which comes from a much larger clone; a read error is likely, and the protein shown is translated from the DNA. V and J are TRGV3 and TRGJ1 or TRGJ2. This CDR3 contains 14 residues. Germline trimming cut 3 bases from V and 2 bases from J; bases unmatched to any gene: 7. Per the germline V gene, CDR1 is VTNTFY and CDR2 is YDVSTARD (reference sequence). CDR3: CATWDGGHYYKKLF. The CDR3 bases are TGTGCCACCTGGGACGGGGGTCATTATTATAAGAAACTCTTT.

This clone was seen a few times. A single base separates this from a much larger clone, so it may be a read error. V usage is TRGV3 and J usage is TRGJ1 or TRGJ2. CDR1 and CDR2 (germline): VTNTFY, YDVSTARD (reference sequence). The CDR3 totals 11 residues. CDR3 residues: CATWDYYKKLF. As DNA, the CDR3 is TGTGCCACCTGGGATTATTATAAGAAGCTCTTT.

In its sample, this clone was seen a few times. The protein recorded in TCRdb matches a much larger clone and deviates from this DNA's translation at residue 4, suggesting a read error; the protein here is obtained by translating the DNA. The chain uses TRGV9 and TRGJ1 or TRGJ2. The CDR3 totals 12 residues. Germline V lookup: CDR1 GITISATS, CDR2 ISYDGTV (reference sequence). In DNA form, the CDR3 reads TGTGCCTTGGGGGAGCTTTATTATAAGAAACTCTTT. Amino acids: CALGELYYKKLF.

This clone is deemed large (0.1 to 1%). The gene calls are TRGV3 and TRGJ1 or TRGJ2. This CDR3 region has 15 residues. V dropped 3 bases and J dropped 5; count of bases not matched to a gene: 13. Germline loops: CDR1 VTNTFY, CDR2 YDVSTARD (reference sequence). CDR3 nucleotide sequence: TGTGCCACCTGGGACCCACCCTGGGGGAATTATAAGAAACTCTTT. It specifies CATWDPPWGNYKKLF.

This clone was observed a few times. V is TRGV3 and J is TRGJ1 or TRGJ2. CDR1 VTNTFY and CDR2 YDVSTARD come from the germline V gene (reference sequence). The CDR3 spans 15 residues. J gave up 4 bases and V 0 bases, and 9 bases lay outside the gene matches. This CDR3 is CATWDRPLRYYKKLF. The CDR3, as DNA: TGTGCCACCTGGGACAGGCCCCTGAGGTATTATAAGAAACTCTTT.

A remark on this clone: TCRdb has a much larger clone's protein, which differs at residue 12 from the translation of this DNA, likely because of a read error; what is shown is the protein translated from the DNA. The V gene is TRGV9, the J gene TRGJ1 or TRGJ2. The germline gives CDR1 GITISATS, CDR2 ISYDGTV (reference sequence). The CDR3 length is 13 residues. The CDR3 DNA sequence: TGTGCCTTGTGGGAGGTGCGGGATTATAAGAAAATCTTT. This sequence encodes CALWEVRDYKKIF.

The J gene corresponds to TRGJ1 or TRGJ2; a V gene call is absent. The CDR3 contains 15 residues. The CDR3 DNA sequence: TGTGCCTTGTGTTGCAGCCCTTACCCTTACCGAAAGAAACTCTTT. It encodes CALCCSPYPYRKKLF.

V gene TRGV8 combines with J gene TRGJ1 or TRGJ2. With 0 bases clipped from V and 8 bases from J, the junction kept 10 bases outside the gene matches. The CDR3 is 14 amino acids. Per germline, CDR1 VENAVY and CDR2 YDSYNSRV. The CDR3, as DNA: TGTGCCACCTGGGATAGGACGACTGGAGATAAGAAACTCTTT. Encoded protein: CATWDRTTGDKKLF.

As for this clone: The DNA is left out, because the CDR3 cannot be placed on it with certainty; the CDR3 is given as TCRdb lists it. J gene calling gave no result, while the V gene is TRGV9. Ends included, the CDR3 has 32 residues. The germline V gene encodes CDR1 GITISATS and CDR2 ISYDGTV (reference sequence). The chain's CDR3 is CALWEPADIIRNSLAVEQHLLSQVSIGRIQHF.

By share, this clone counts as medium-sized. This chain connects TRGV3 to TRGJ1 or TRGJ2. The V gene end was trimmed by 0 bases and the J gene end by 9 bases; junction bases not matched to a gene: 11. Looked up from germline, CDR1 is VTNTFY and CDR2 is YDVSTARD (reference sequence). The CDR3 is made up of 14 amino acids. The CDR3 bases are TGTGCCACCTGGGACAGGCGCCCCAGTGTTAAGAAACTCTTT. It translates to CATWDRRPSVKKLF.

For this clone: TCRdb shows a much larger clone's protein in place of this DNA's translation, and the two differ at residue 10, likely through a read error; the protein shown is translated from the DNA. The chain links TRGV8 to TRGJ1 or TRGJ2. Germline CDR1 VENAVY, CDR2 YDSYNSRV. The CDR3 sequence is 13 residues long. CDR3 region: CATWDSHYYRKLF. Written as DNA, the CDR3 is TGTGCCACCTGGGACTCCCATTATTATAGGAAACTCTTT.

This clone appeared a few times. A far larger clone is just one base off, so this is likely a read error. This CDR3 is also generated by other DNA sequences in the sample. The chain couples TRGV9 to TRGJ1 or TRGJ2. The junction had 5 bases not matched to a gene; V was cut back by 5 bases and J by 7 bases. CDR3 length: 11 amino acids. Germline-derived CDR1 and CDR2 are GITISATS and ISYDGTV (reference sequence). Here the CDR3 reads CALWGHYKKLF. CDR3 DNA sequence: TGTGCCTTGTGGGGCCACTATAAGAAACTCTTT.

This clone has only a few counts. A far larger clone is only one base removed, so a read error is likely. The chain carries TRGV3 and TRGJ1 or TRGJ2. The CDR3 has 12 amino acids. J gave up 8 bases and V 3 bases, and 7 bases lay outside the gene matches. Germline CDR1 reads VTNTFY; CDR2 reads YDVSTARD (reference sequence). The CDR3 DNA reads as TGTGCCACCTGGGACCGGGACCATAAGAAACTCTTT. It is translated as CATWDRDHKKLF.

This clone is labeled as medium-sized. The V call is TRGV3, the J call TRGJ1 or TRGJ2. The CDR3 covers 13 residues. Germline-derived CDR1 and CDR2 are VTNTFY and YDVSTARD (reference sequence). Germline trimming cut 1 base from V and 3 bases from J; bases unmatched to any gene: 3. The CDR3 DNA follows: TGTGCCACCTGGGACAGTCGTTATTATAAGAAACTCTTT. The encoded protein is CATWDSRYYKKLF.

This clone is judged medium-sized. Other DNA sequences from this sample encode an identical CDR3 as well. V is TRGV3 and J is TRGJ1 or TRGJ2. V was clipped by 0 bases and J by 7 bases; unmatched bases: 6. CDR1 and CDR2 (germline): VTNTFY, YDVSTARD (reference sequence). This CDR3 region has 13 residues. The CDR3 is CATWDRPGYKKLF. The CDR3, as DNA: TGTGCCACCTGGGACAGGCCGGGGTATAAGAAACTCTTT.

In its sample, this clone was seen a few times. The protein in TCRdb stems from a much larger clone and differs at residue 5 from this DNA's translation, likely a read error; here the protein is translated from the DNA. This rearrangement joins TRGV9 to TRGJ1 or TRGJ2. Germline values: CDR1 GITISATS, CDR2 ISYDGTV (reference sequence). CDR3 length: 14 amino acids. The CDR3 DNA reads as TGTGCCTTGTGGGGGGTGCGTCGTTATTATAAGAAACTCTTT. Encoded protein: CALWGVRRYYKKLF.

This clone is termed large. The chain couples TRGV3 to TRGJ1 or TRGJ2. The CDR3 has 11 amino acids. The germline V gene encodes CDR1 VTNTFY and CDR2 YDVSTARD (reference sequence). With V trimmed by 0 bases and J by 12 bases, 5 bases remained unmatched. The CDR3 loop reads CATWDRRVKLF. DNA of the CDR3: TGTGCCACCTGGGACAGGCGGGTGAAACTCTTT.

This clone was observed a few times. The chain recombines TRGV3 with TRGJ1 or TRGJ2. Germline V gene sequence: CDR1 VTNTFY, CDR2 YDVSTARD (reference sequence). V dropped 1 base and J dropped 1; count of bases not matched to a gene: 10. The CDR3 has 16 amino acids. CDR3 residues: CATWDRPGPNYYKKLF. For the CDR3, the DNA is TGTGCCACCTGGGACAGACCCGGCCCAAATTATTATAAGAAACTCTTT.

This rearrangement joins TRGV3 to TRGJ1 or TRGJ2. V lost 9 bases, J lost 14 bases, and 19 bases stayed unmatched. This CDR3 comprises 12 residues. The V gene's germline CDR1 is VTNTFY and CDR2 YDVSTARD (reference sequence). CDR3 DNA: TGTGCCACCGGGTCAGATTATTATACGGAACTCTTT. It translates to CATGSDYYTELF.

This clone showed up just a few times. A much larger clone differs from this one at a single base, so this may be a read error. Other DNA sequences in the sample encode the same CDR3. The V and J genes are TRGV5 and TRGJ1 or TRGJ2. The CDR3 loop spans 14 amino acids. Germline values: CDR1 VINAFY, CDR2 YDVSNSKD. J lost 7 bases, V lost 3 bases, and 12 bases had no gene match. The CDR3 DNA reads TGTGCCACCTGGGACCGCGGGGGGAGGTATAAGAAACTCTTT. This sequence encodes CATWDRGGRYKKLF.

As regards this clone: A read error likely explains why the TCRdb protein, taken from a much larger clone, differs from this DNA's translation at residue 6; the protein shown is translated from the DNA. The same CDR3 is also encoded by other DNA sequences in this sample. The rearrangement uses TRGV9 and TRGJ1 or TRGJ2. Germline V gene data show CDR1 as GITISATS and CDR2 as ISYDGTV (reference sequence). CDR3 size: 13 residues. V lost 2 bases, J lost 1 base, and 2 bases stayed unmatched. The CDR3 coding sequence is TGTGCCTTGTGGGAGGGTAATTATTATAAGAAACTCTTT. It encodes CALWEGNYYKKLF.

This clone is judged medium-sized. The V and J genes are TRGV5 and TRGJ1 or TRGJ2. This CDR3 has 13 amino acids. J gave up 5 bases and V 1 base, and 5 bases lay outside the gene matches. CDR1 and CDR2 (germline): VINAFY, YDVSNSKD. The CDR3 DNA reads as TGTGCCACCTGGGACAGATTCGATTATAAGAAACTCTTT. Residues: CATWDRFDYKKLF.

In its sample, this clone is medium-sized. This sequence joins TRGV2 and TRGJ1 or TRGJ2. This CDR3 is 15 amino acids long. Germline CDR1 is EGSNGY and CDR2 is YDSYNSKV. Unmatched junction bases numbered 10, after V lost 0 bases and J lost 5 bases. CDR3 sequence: CATWDGPEKNYKKLF. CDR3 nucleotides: TGTGCCACCTGGGACGGGCCGGAAAAAAATTATAAGAAACTCTTT.

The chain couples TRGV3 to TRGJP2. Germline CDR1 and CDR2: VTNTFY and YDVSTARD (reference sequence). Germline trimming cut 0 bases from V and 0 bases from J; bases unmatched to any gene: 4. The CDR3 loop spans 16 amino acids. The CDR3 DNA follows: TGTGCCACCTGGGACAGGACCTATAGTAGTGATTGGATCAAGACGTTT. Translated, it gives CATWDRTYSSDWIKTF.

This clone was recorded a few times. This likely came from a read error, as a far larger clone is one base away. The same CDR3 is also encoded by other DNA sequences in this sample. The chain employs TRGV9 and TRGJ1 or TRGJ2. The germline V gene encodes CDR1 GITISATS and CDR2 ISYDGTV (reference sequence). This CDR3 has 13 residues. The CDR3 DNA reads TGTGCCTTGTGGGAGGTGGATTACTATAAGAAACTCTTT. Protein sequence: CALWEVDYYKKLF.

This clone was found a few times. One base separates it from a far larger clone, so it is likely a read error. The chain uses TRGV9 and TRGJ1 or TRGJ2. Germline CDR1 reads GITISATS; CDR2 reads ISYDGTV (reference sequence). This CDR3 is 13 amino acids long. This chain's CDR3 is CALCEVRSYKKLF. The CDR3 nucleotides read TGTGCCTTGTGTGAGGTGCGTAGTTATAAGAAACTCTTT.